These 12 T cell receptor beta chains share one sample of origin, sequenced in a study of cytomegalovirus exposure and HLA in healthy donors. The PCR made use of 60 Vbeta and 13 Jbeta primers. Here immunoSEQ multiplex PCR was the method, and the copy in TCRdb shows in-frame clones only, minus some. Altogether 130,000 to 150,000 clones are present, roughly three quarters being singletons, with the ten largest covering about 6.7%. What was sequenced was PBMCs. The receptors come from a woman aged 40 to 49 in good health and CMV-seropositive.

This rearrangement joins TRBV12-1 to TRBJ1-5; the D call TRBD1 from the table was never checked on the DNA. TRBV12-1 is a documented pseudogene. CDR3 length: 14 amino acids. The CDR3 nucleotides read TGTGCCAGCAGCTTAAACAGGGGTGATCAGCCCCAGCATTTT. Translating gives CASSLNRGDQPQHF.

This clone was detected only once. The V call is TRBV11-2, the J call TRBJ2-5, with D unclear. Germline CDR1 is SGHAT and CDR2 is FQNNGV. The CDR3 has 15 residues. Trimming shortened V by 0 bases and J by 2 bases, and 10 bases separated the two germline ends. CDR3 coding DNA: TGTGCCAGCAGCTTAGAGTCGCGTCCACAAGAGACCCAGTACTTC. Its protein is CASSLESRPQETQYF.

This chain links TRBV2 with TRBJ1-2, with TRBD1 matching over 12 bases. Germline-derived CDR1 and CDR2 are SNHLY and FYNNEI. The CDR3 runs to 15 residues. J lost 4 bases, V lost 3 bases, and 3 bases had no gene match. CDR3 bases: TGTGCCAGCAGTGAGGGACAGGGGGCAGGCTATGGCTACACCTTC. This codes for CASSEGQGAGYGYTF.

This chain uses TRBV18 with TRBJ2-5, with 8 nucleotides matching TRBD1. The tail of the sequence fits TRBJ2-7 better, so the J call may be wrong. CDR3 length: 16 amino acids. Per the germline V gene, CDR1 is KGHSH and CDR2 is LQKENI. The CDR3 DNA reads TGTGCCAGCTCACCACTGGCAGGGGGCGCGTCCTACGAGCAGTACTTC. Residues: CASSPLAGGASYEQYF.

The V gene is TRBV5-6, the J gene TRBJ1-1; 7 positions agree with TRBD1. CDR1 SGHDT and CDR2 YYEEEE come from the germline V gene. The CDR3 totals 15 residues. V was pared by 2 bases and J by 1 base, with 5 bases of the junction left unmatched. Written as DNA, the CDR3 is TGTGCCAGCAGCTTATGGCGGGACAGGAACACTGAAGCTTTCTTT. Its translation is CASSLWRDRNTEAFF.

Only a few counts were recorded for this clone. The gene calls are TRBV27 and TRBJ1-2; no clear D gene. Trimming took 3 bases from V and 1 from J, leaving 6 bases between them. The length of the CDR3 is 13 residues. Germline V gives CDR1 MNHEY, CDR2 SMNVEV (reference sequence). CDR3 amino acids: CASSFENNYGYTF. In DNA, the CDR3 is TGTGCCAGCAGTTTTGAGAATAACTATGGCTACACCTTC.

CDR3 nucleotide sequence: TGTGCCAGCAGGACCGGGGGATACGGCAAAAACATTCAGTACTTC. Its protein product is CASRTGGYGKNIQYF. The chain is built from TRBV2 and TRBJ2-4; D might be TRBD2 (6 bases). Looked up from germline, CDR1 is SNHLY and CDR2 is FYNNEI. CDR3 length equals 15 residues. The V end was cut by 6 bases, the J end by 3 bases, with 15 bases between.

The chain links TRBV4-1 to TRBJ2-7; TRBD1 might be the D (5 bases). V was cut by 0 bases and J by 1 base, with 16 bases left in between. The germline gives CDR1 MGHRA, CDR2 YSYEKL. The CDR3 covers 17 residues. CDR3 nucleotide sequence: TGCGCCAGCAGCCAAGATCCCCCCCCAGGGATTTCCTACGAGCAGTACTTC. It specifies CASSQDPPPGISYEQYF.

J is TRBJ1-1 and V is TRBV19; 7 nucleotides align to TRBD1. The germline gives CDR1 LNHDA, CDR2 SQIVND (reference sequence). With V trimmed by 4 bases and J by 4 bases, 6 bases remained unmatched. This CDR3 region has 14 residues. The CDR3 is CASSTTGITTEAFF. CDR3 DNA sequence: TGTGCCAGTAGTACGACAGGGATCACCACTGAAGCTTTCTTT.

The chain couples TRBV6-1 to TRBJ2-5; D ambiguous. Deletions cut 3 bases from V and 3 bases from J, with 8 bases between. This CDR3 has 13 residues. The germline CDR1 and CDR2 sequences are MNHNS and SASEGT. CDR3 DNA sequence: TGTGCCAGCAGTGACCGACTTAAAGAGACCCAGTACTTC. Encoded protein: CASSDRLKETQYF.

The rearrangement joins TRBV9 to TRBJ1-6, with a tentative D call TRBD1 (6 bases). This CDR3 has 16 amino acids. Looked up from germline, CDR1 is SGDLS and CDR2 is YYNGEE. Deletions cut 4 bases from V and 7 bases from J, with 18 bases between. CDR3 sequence: CASSRTERTTNSPLHF. Here the CDR3 DNA reads TGTGCCAGCAGCAGGACAGAGCGAACGACGAATTCACCCCTCCACTTT.

The chain carries TRBV6-5 and TRBJ1-2; 7 positions match TRBD1. The CDR3 is made up of 15 amino acids. V gave up 1 base and J gave up 8 bases; unmatched junction bases: 10. The germline V gene has CDR1 MNHEY and CDR2 SVGAGI. The CDR3 nucleotides read TGTGCCAGCAGTTACTTCCGCAGGGGGATTTGCGGCTACACCTTC. Protein sequence: CASSYFRRGICGYTF.